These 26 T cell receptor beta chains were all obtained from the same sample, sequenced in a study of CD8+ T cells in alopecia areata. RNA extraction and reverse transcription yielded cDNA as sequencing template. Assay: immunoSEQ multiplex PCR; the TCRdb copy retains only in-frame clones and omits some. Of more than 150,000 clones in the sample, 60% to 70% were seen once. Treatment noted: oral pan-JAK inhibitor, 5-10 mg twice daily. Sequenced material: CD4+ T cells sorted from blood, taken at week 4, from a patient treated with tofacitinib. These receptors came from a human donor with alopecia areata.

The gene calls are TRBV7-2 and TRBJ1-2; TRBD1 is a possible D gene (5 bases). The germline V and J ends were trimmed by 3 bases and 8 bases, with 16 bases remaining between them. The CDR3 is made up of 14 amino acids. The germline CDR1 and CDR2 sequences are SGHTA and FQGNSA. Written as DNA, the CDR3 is TGTGCCAGCAGCTTCTCAGGGTGGGAAGAGGGCTACACCTTC. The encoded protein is CASSFSGWEEGYTF.

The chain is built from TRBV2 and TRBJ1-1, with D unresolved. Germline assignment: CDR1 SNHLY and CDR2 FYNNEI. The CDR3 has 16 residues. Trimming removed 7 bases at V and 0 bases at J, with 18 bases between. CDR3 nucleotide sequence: TGTGCCAGCATAGAGGACGGGCGTGGGGTGAACACTGAAGCTTTCTTT. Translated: CASIEDGRGVNTEAFF.

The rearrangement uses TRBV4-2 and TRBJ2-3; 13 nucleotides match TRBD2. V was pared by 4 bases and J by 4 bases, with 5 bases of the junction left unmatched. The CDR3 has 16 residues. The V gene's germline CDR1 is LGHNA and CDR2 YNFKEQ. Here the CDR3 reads CASSRTSGGAADTQYF. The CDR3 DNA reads TGTGCCAGCAGCCGCACTAGCGGGGGGGCGGCAGATACGCAGTATTTT.

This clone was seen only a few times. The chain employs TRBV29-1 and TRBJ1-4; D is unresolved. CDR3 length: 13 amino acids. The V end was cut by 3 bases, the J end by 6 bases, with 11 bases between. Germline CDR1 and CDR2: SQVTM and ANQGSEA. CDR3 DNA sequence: TGCAGCGTTGAGAGGCCGGGATATGAAAAACTGTTTTTT. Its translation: CSVERPGYEKLFF.

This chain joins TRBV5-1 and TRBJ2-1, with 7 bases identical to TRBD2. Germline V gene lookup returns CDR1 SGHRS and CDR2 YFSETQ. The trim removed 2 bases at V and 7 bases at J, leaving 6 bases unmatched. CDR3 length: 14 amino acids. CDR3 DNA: TGCGCCAGCAGCTTAAAGGGGCGGGGGAATGAGCAGTTCTTC. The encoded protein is CASSLKGRGNEQFF.

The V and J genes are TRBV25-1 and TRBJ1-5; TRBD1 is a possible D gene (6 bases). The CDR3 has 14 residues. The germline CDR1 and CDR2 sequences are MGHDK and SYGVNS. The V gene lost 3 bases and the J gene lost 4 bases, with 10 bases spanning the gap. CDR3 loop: CASSEGTPNQPQHF. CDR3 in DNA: TGTGCCAGCAGTGAGGGGACACCGAATCAGCCCCAGCATTTT.

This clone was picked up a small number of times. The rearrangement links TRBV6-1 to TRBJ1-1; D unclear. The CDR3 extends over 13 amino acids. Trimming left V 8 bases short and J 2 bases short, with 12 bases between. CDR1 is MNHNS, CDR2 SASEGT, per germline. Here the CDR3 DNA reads TGTGCCAGCGAGAGAGCGTCCAACACTGAAGCTTTCTTT. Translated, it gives CASERASNTEAFF.

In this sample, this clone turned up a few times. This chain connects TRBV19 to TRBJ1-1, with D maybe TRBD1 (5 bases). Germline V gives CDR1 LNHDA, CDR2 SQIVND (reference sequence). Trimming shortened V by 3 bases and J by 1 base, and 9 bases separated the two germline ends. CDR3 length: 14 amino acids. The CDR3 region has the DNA TGTGCCAGTAGTATTCAGGGAACGAACACTGAAGCTTTCTTT. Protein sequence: CASSIQGTNTEAFF.

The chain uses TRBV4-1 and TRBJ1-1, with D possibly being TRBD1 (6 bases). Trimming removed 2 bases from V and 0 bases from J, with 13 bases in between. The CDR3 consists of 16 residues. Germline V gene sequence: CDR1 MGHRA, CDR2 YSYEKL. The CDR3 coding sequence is TGCGCCAGCAGCCAACCCAGGAGGGGGATGAACACTGAAGCTTTCTTT. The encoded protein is CASSQPRRGMNTEAFF.

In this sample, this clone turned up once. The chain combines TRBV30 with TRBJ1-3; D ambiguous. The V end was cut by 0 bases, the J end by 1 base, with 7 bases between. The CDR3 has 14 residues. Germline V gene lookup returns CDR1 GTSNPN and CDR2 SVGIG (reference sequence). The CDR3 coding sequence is TGTGCCTGGAGTGTAAGTCGGTCTGGAAACACCATATATTTT. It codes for CAWSVSRSGNTIYF. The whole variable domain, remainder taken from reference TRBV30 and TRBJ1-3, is SQTIHQWPATLVQPVGSPLSLECTVEGTSNPNLYWYRQAAGRGLQLLFYSVGIGQISSEVPQNLSASRPQDRQFILSSKKLLLSDSGFYLCAWSVSRSGNTIYFGEGSWLTVV.

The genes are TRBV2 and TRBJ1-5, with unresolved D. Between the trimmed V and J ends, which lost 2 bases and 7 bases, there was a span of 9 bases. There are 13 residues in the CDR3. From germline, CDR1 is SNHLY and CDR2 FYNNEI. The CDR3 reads CASSESDPQPQHF. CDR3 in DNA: TGTGCCAGCAGTGAATCTGATCCCCAGCCCCAGCATTTT.

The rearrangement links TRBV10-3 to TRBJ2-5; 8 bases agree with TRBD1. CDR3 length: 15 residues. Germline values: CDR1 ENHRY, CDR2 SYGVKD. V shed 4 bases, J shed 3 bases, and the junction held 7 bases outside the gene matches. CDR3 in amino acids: CAISGWMTGEETQYF. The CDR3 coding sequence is TGTGCCATCAGTGGTTGGATGACAGGGGAAGAGACCCAGTACTTC.

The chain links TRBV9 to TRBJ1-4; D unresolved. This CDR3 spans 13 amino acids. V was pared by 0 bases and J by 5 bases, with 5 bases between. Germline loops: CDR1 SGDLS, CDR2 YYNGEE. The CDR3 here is CASSVDPNEKLFF. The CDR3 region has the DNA TGTGCCAGCAGCGTAGACCCAAATGAAAAACTGTTTTTT.

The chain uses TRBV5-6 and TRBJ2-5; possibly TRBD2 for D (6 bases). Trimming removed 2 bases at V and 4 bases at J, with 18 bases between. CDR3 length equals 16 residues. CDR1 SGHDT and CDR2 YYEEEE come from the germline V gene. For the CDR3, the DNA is TGTGCCAGCAGCTTCGGTCTTGGGGGACTGGGAGAGACCCAGTACTTC. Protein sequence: CASSFGLGGLGETQYF.

CDR3 DNA: TGTGCCTGGAGTGTGGGACCGGTCGGAAACACCATATATTTT. This sequence encodes CAWSVGPVGNTIYF. The rearrangement uses TRBV30 and TRBJ1-3, with TRBD1 as a possible D gene (5 bases). The ends were cut back, 0 bases at V and 4 bases at J, with 10 bases in the middle. Germline assignment: CDR1 GTSNPN and CDR2 SVGIG (reference sequence). This CDR3 contains 14 residues. Looking up the rest from reference TRBV30 and TRBJ1-3 gives the full variable domain: SQTIHQWPATLVQPVGSPLSLECTVEGTSNPNLYWYRQAAGRGLQLLFYSVGIGQISSEVPQNLSASRPQDRQFILSSKKLLLSDSGFYLCAWSVGPVGNTIYFGEGSWLTVV.

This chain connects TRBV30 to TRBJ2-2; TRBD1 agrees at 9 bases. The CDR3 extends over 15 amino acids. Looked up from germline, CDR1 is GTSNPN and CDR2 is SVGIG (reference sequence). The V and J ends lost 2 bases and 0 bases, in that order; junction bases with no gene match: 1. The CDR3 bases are TGTGCCTGGAGTAGGACAGGGGCGAACACCGGGGAGCTGTTTTTT. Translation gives CAWSRTGANTGELFF.

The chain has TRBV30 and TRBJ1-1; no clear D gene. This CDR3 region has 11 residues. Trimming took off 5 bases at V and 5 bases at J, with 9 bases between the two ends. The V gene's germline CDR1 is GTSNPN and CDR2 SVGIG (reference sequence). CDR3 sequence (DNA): TGTGCCTGGGCTGGCAGAACTGAAGCTTTCTTT. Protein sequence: CAWAGRTEAFF.

The CDR3 DNA reads as TGTGCCTGGAGTGTACAGCCCCAGGGATATGGCTACACCTTC. Translating gives CAWSVQPQGYGYTF. The chain carries TRBV30 and TRBJ1-2; possibly TRBD1 for D (5 bases). The germline V gene has CDR1 GTSNPN and CDR2 SVGIG (reference sequence). The CDR3 runs to 14 residues. The V end was cut by 0 bases, the J end by 5 bases, with 13 bases between.

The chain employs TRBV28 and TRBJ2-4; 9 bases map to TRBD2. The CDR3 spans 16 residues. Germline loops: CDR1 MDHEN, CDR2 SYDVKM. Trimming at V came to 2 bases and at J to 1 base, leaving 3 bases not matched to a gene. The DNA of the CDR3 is TGTGCCAGCAGTTTACCGGCGGGGGGGGCCAAAAACATTCAGTACTTC. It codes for CASSLPAGGAKNIQYF.

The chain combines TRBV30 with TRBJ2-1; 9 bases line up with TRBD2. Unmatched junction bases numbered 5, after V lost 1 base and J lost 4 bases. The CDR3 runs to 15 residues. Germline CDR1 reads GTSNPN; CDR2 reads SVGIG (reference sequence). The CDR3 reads CAWSAASGEYNEQFF. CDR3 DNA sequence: TGTGCCTGGAGTGCCGCTAGCGGGGAGTACAATGAGCAGTTCTTC.

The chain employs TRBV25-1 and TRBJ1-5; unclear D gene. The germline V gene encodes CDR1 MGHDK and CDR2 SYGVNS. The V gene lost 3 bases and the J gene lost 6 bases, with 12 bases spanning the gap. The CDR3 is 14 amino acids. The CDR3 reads CASSDPGFSQPQHF. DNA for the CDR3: TGTGCCAGCAGTGACCCCGGGTTTAGTCAGCCCCAGCATTTT.

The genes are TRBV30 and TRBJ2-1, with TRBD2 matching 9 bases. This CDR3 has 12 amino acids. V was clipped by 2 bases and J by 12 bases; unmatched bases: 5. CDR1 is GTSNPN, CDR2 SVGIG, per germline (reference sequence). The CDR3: CAWSTPAGGQFF. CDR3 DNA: TGTGCCTGGAGTACGCCAGCGGGGGGGCAGTTCTTC. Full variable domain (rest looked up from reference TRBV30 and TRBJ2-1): SQTIHQWPATLVQPVGSPLSLECTVEGTSNPNLYWYRQAAGRGLQLLFYSVGIGQISSEVPQNLSASRPQDRQFILSSKKLLLSDSGFYLCAWSTPAGGQFFGPGTRLTVL.

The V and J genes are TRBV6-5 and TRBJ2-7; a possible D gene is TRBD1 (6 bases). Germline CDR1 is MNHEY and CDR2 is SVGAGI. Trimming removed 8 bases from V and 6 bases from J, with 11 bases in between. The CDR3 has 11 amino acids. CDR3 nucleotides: TGTGCCAGCGCCACAGGGTTCGAGCAGTACTTC. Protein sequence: CASATGFEQYF.

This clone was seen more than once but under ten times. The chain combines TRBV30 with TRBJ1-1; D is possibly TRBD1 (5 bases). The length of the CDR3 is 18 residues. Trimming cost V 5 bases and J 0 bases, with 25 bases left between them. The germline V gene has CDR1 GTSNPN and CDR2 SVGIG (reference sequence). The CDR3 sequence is CAWSVGGVVQPMNTEAFF. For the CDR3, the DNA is TGTGCCTGGTCGGTGGGGGGAGTTGTCCAACCCATGAACACTGAAGCTTTCTTT.

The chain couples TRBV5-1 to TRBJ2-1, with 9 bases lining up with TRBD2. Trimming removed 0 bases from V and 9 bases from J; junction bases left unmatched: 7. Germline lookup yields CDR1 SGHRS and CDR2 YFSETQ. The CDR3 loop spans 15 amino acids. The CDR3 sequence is CASSLVTSGLGEQFF. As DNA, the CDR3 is TGCGCCAGCAGCTTGGTGACTAGCGGCCTCGGTGAGCAGTTCTTC.

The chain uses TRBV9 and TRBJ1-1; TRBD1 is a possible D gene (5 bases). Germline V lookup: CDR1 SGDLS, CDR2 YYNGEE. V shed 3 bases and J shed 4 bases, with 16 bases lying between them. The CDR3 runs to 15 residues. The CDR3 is CASSAQGGDGTEAFF. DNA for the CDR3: TGTGCCAGCAGCGCTCAGGGAGGAGATGGCACTGAAGCTTTCTTT.